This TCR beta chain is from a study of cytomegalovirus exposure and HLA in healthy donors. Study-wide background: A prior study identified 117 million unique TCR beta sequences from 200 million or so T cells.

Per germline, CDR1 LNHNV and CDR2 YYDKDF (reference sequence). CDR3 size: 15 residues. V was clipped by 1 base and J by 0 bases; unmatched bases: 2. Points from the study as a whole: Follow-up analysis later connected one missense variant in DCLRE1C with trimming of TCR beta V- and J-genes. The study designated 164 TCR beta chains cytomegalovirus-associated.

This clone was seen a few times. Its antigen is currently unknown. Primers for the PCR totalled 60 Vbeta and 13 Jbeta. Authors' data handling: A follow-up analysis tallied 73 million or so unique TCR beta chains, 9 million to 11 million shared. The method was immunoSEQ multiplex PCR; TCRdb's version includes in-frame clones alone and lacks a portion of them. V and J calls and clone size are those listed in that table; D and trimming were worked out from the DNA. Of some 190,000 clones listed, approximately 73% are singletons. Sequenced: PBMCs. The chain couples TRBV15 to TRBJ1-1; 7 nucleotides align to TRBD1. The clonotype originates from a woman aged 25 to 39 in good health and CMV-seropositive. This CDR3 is CATSRAGTVNTEAFF. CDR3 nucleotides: TGTGCCACCAGCAGAGCCGGGACAGTGAACACTGAAGCTTTCTTT. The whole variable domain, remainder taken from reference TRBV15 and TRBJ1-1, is DAMVIQNPRYQVTQFGKPVTLSCSQTLNHNVMYWYQQKSSQAPKLLFHYYDKDFNNEADTPDNFQSRRPNTSFCFLDIRSPGLGDTAMYLCATSRAGTVNTEAFFGQGTRLTVV.